A selection of T cell receptor beta chains follows, all from one sample in a study of blood T cells in healthy people across ages. TCRdb fed the 5' RACE reads into MiXCR, producing one record per CDR3 protein. Found here are approximately 850,000 distinct CDR3 sequences, more than 40% of them singletons; the top ten hold around 21%. Sequenced sample: blood. These receptors all come from a man in his sixties in good health. Each CDR3 is given with its conserved first and last residue. D genes are given only for firm matches. The size of a clone is reported for some rows only, either as once, few or many, or as a class for expanded clones.

J gene: TRBJ2-3
D gene: -
V gene: TRBV7-2
clone size: few
CDR3 DNA: TGTGCCAGCAGCTTGGGCTTGTACACAGATACGCAGTATTTT
CDR3 protein: CASSLGLYTDTQYF

J gene: TRBJ2-1
D gene: -
V gene: TRBV7-9
clone size: -
CDR3 DNA: TGTGCCAGCAACGCGGGGGCCGGTGAGCAGTTCTTC
CDR3 protein: CASNAGAGEQFF

J gene: TRBJ2-1
D gene: -
V gene: TRBV5-4
clone size: -
CDR3 DNA: TGTGCCAGCAGCGTGGGGGCTAGCTTTCGCAATGAGCAGTTCTTC
CDR3 protein: CASSVGASFRNEQFF

J gene: TRBJ2-7
D gene: -
V gene: TRBV20-1
clone size: -
CDR3 DNA: TGCAGTGCTAGAGATGAGGGGGGCGGGTACGAGCAGTACTTC
CDR3 protein: CSARDEGGGYEQYF

J gene: TRBJ2-5
D gene: TRBD1
V gene: TRBV15
clone size: -
CDR3 DNA: TGTGCCACCAGCAGGGGCCGGACAGGGGCGAGAGAGACCCAGTACTTC
CDR3 protein: CATSRGRTGARETQYF

J gene: TRBJ2-1
D gene: -
V gene: TRBV4-3
clone size: -
CDR3 DNA: TGCGCCAGCAGCCAGGAGACAGGCACCTACAATGAGCAGTTCTTC
CDR3 protein: CASSQETGTYNEQFF

J gene: TRBJ2-5
D gene: TRBD2
V gene: TRBV20-1
clone size: -
CDR3 DNA: TGCAGTGCTAGAGAAGCGGGGGGGGCTTATTCGGAGACCCAGTACTTC
CDR3 protein: CSAREAGGAYSETQYF

J gene: TRBJ2-1
D gene: TRBD1
V gene: TRBV7-6
clone size: -
CDR3 DNA: TGTGCCAGCAGCTGGACAGGGGGCAACTCCTACAATGAGCAGTTCTTC
CDR3 protein: CASSWTGGNSYNEQFF

J gene: TRBJ2-1
D gene: -
V gene: TRBV20-1
clone size: -
CDR3 DNA: TGCAGTGGTACCCACAGGGTTGGGTTCAATGAGCAGTTCTTC
CDR3 protein: CSGTHRVGFNEQFF

J gene: TRBJ1-2
D gene: -
V gene: TRBV29-1
clone size: -
CDR3 DNA: TGCAGCGTTTCCCCCAGGGTGGCGGACGGCTACACCTTC
CDR3 protein: CSVSPRVADGYTF

J gene: TRBJ2-1
D gene: TRBD2
V gene: TRBV20-1
clone size: few
CDR3 DNA: TGCAGTGCTAGCGGCGCCCGGACTAGCGGGGGCCCTCGTGAGCAGTTCTTC
CDR3 protein: CSASGARTSGGPREQFF

J gene: TRBJ2-4
D gene: TRBD1
V gene: TRBV15
clone size: few
CDR3 DNA: TGTGCCACCAGCACTGACAGGGGGCGGAAAGAGCAGTACTTC
CDR3 protein: CATSTDRGRKEQYF

J gene: TRBJ2-7
D gene: TRBD2
V gene: TRBV7-2
clone size: -
CDR3 DNA: TGTGCCAGCAGAACCTTAACTAGCGGGGCCTACGAGCAGTACTTC
CDR3 protein: CASRTLTSGAYEQYF

J gene: TRBJ2-5
D gene: -
V gene: TRBV9
clone size: once
CDR3 DNA: TGTGCCAGCAGCCGGCCCCCCCAAGAGACCCAGTACTTC
CDR3 protein: CASSRPPQETQYF

J gene: TRBJ2-3
D gene: -
V gene: TRBV20-1
clone size: -
CDR3 DNA: TGCAGTGCTAGTCCAAGGCCGACAGATACGCAGTATTTT
CDR3 protein: CSASPRPTDTQYF

J gene: TRBJ1-1
D gene: TRBD1
V gene: TRBV5-1
clone size: -
CDR3 DNA: TGCGCCAGCAATCCGGGACAGTCGAACACTGAAGCTTTCTTT
CDR3 protein: CASNPGQSNTEAFF

J gene: TRBJ2-7
D gene: -
V gene: TRBV14
clone size: many
CDR3 DNA: TGTGCCAGCAGCCAGGGAAGGTTTACGGGAGAGCAGTACTTC
CDR3 protein: CASSQGRFTGEQYF

J gene: TRBJ2-3
D gene: TRBD2
V gene: TRBV27
clone size: few
CDR3 DNA: TGTGCCAGCAGTTTATTACCTAGCGGAATGGTTGATACGCAGTATTTT
CDR3 protein: CASSLLPSGMVDTQYF

J gene: TRBJ1-2
D gene: -
V gene: TRBV9
clone size: -
CDR3 DNA: TGTGCCAGCAGCGCTGGCGGAGGGTATGGCTACACCTTC
CDR3 protein: CASSAGGGYGYTF

J gene: TRBJ2-6
D gene: -
V gene: TRBV7-2
clone size: few
CDR3 DNA: TGTGCCAGCAGCTCACCTGTCTCTGGGGCCAACGTCCTGACTTTC
CDR3 protein: CASSSPVSGANVLTF

J gene: TRBJ1-2
D gene: TRBD1
V gene: TRBV7-8
clone size: -
CDR3 DNA: TGTGCCAGCAGCCTAGCCTGGGTTCCGGGACAGAAATGGGGCTACACCTTC
CDR3 protein: CASSLAWVPGQKWGYTF

J gene: TRBJ1-6
D gene: -
V gene: TRBV20-1
clone size: -
CDR3 DNA: TGCAGTGCTAGAGTGGGAGAGGGGTCTTCACCCCTCCACTTT
CDR3 protein: CSARVGEGSSPLHF